The present TCR beta chain was sequenced within a study of glioma-infiltrating T cells after dendritic cell vaccination. Study overall: Patients had newly diagnosed or recurrent glioblastoma and received dendritic cell vaccines. Patients received three intradermal dendritic cell vaccine injections at biweekly intervals.

Repertoires were generated with immunoSEQ multiplex PCR, while TCRdb's copy carries only in-frame clones and drops some. This table has 100,000 or so clones, about nine tenths appearing once. Fresh-frozen tumor tissue and more than two years of survival data were available for all. This clone appeared once. The material was blood, obtained before dendritic cell vaccination. This TCR derives from a human donor with glioblastoma.

In DNA, the CDR3 is TGTGCCAGCAGCGTAGGGGGGACACCTAATTACGAGCAGTACTTC. Translation gives CASSVGGTPNYEQYF. The J gene is TRBJ2-7, the V gene TRBV9, with a possible D match to TRBD1 (6 bases). The V gene lost 0 bases and the J gene lost 4 bases, with 14 bases spanning the gap. Germline assignment: CDR1 SGDLS and CDR2 YYNGEE. The CDR3 consists of 15 residues.